Below, 13 T cell receptor beta chains from the same sample are listed, as sequenced in a study of memory CD4+ T cells and cytomegalovirus serostatus. Sequencing was performed with immunoSEQ multiplex PCR; in TCRdb, only in-frame clones are kept and a portion is missing. This sample has more than 45,000 clones, with around 76% found just once. Single viable CD3+CD4+CD8-CD45RO+ cells were sorted as the memory CD4+ T cells. The specimen was memory CD4+ T cells from blood. Source of these receptors: an adult in good health and CMV-seropositive.

This clone was picked up a small number of times. The genes are TRBV6-5 and TRBJ1-5; perhaps TRBD1 as D (5 bases). Deletions cut 0 bases from V and 6 bases from J, with 9 bases between. CDR1 MNHEY and CDR2 SVGAGI come from the germline V gene. This CDR3 has 14 residues. This chain's CDR3 is CASSYSLRGQPQHF. The CDR3, as DNA: TGTGCCAGCAGTTACTCGTTGAGGGGTCAGCCCCAGCATTTT.

CDR3 amino acids: CASSLVIPSGASSEQFF. Here the CDR3 DNA reads TGTGCCAGCAGCTTGGTTATTCCTAGCGGGGCCAGTTCAGAGCAGTTCTTC. V usage is TRBV5-6 and J usage is TRBJ2-1, with 9 bases lining up with TRBD2. The CDR3 extends over 17 amino acids. J gave up 10 bases and V 0 bases, and 14 bases lay outside the gene matches. Germline CDR1 reads SGHDT; CDR2 reads YYEEEE.

This chain joins TRBV25-1 and TRBJ1-1, with D unresolved. Deletions cut 5 bases from V and 1 base from J, with 8 bases between. The germline gives CDR1 MGHDK, CDR2 SYGVNS. The CDR3 has 13 residues. CDR3 sequence: CASSPTTNTEAFF. The CDR3, as DNA: TGTGCCAGCAGTCCAACGACGAACACTGAAGCTTTCTTT.

The chain combines TRBV6-6 with TRBJ1-5, with no clear D. Germline V gives CDR1 MNHNY, CDR2 SVGAGI (reference sequence). This CDR3 spans 15 amino acids. Deletions cut 7 bases from V and 2 bases from J, with 15 bases between. CDR3 protein: CASTPGSFGNQPQHF. As DNA, the CDR3 is TGTGCCAGCACTCCGGGGAGCTTCGGCAATCAGCCCCAGCATTTT.

The chain links TRBV2 to TRBJ1-4; tentative D call: TRBD1 (6 bases). The CDR3 sequence is 15 residues long. Germline V gives CDR1 SNHLY, CDR2 FYNNEI. The ends were cut back, 5 bases at V and 3 bases at J, with 13 bases in the middle. The CDR3 here is CASSLNRVPNEKLFF. The CDR3 DNA reads TGTGCCAGCAGTTTAAACAGGGTCCCTAATGAAAAACTGTTTTTT.

This chain uses TRBV6-5 with TRBJ2-1; 7 positions match TRBD1. The V segment lost 6 bases and the J segment 1 base; nucleotides outside the gene matches: 6. This CDR3 has 15 amino acids. The germline CDR1 and CDR2 sequences are MNHEY and SVGAGI. The DNA of the CDR3 is TGTGCCAGCAGAGCCAGACAGGGTTCCTACAATGAGCAGTTCTTC. Translating gives CASRARQGSYNEQFF.

The rearrangement joins TRBV29-1 to TRBJ2-2, with 7 bases fitting TRBD2. The CDR3 has 12 amino acids. The germline V gene encodes CDR1 SQVTM and CDR2 ANQGSEA. Trimming cost V 6 bases and J 7 bases; bases outside gene matches: 5. Here the CDR3 DNA reads TGCAGCGTGGGGACTACCGACGGGGAGCTGTTTTTT. Its translation: CSVGTTDGELFF.

This chain links TRBV4-1 with TRBJ2-1; D is unclear. The CDR3 is 16 residues long. Looked up from germline, CDR1 is MGHRA and CDR2 is YSYEKL. V dropped 1 base and J dropped 2 bases, with 12 bases sitting between them. This CDR3 is CASSQVDMIAYNEQFF. As DNA, the CDR3 is TGCGCCAGCAGCCAAGTAGACATGATAGCCTACAATGAGCAGTTCTTC.

The V gene is TRBV6-1, the J gene TRBJ2-2, with TRBD2 identical over 13 bases. Unmatched junction bases numbered 3, after V lost 2 bases and J lost 9 bases. Germline CDR1 is MNHNS and CDR2 is SASEGT. The CDR3 is 15 residues long. DNA for the CDR3: TGTGCCAGCAGTGAAATACTAGCGGGGGGGAGGGAGCTGTTTTTT. It specifies CASSEILAGGRELFF.

This clone was observed once. This sequence joins TRBV28 and TRBJ1-1; TRBD1 agrees at 10 bases. The CDR3 has 14 residues. The germline gives CDR1 MDHEN, CDR2 SYDVKM. V gave up 11 bases and J gave up 4 bases; unmatched junction bases: 10. In DNA form, the CDR3 reads TGTGCCGCCCCCAAGACAGGGGGCGTCACTGAAGCTTTCTTT. It specifies CAAPKTGGVTEAFF.

The chain combines TRBV20-1 with TRBJ2-4; possible D gene TRBD1, 6 bases. V gave up 7 bases and J gave up 8 bases, with 12 bases separating them. The CDR3 runs 11 residues. Looked up from germline, CDR1 is DFQATT and CDR2 is SNEGSKA (reference sequence). CDR3 region: CSGQVGDIQYF. CDR3 DNA sequence: TGCAGTGGACAGGTTGGGGACATTCAGTACTTC.

This chain connects TRBV7-2 to TRBJ1-2, with D perhaps TRBD1 (6 bases). V gave up 5 bases and J gave up 3 bases, with 13 bases separating them. Germline CDR1 and CDR2: SGHTA and FQGNSA. The CDR3 runs 14 residues. CDR3 sequence reads: CASSPTGMDYGYTF. As DNA, the CDR3 is TGTGCCAGCAGCCCAACAGGGATGGACTATGGCTACACCTTC.

This sequence joins TRBV11-1 and TRBJ1-1; D perhaps matches TRBD1 (5 bases). Trimming removed 6 bases from V and 4 bases from J, with 15 bases in between. The CDR3 has 14 amino acids. Germline CDR1 and CDR2: SGHAT and FQDESV (reference sequence). CDR3 DNA sequence: TGTGCCAGCAGGTTCACCCAGGGAAGCACTGAAGCTTTCTTT. As protein: CASRFTQGSTEAFF. The whole variable domain, remainder taken from reference TRBV11-1 and TRBJ1-1, is EAEVAQSPRYKITEKSQAVAFWCDPISGHATLYWYRQILGQGPELLVQFQDESVVDDSQLPKDRFSAERLKGVDSTLKIQPAELGDSAMYLCASRFTQGSTEAFFGQGTRLTVV.